Detailed here is one T cell receptor (beta chain). TCRdb's table, derived via immunoSEQ multiplex PCR, lists solely in-frame clones and lacks some. This sample has some 300,000 clones; roughly nine tenths occur once, and the top ten carry 2.5% to 3.5%. The sample is drawn from a study of blood T cell repertoires in COVID-19. The CDR3 is 13 amino acids. The germline CDR1 and CDR2 sequences are SGHNT and YYREEE (reference sequence). Deletions cut 4 bases from V and 8 bases from J, with 15 bases between. Sequenced input: PBMCs or T cells enriched from blood (not recorded which). The clonotype originates from a woman aged 50 to 60 who had been exposed to COVID-19. The chain joins TRBV5-4 to TRBJ1-2; D possibly corresponds to TRBD1 (6 bases). CDR3 DNA: TGTGCCAGCAGCGAACACAGGGAAAAGGGCTACACCTTC. This encodes CASSEHREKGYTF. The complete variable domain, with remaining parts taken from reference TRBV5-4 and TRBJ1-2, reads ETGVTQSPTHLIKTRGQQVTLRCSSQSGHNTVSWYQQALGQGPQFIFQYYREEENGRGNFPPRFSGLQFPNYSSELNVNALELDDSALYLCASSEHREKGYTFGSGTRLTVV.